Each of the 13 T cell receptor beta chains below was sequenced from the same sample in a study of T cells in Graves' hyperthyroidism and ophthalmopathy. TCR beta CDR3 regions were amplified from RNA transcripts. With the HTBI primer set, the TCR CDR3 went through a first round of RT-PCR. MiXCR, applied by TCRdb to the multiplex PCR reads, yields one record per CDR3 protein. The sample records about 400,000 distinct CDR3 sequences, around 15% being singletons. Sequenced sample: blood. These receptors were collected from a man aged 45-65 years with Graves' ophthalmopathy.

This clonotype was counted ten times or more. The chain recombines TRBV5-1 with TRBJ1-2; a weak D match, TRBD1 (5 bases). The germline V and J ends were trimmed by 4 bases and 3 bases, with 13 bases remaining between them. Looked up from germline, CDR1 is SGHRS and CDR2 is YFSETQ. The CDR3 totals 14 residues. The CDR3: CASSPRGGDYGYTF. CDR3 DNA sequence: TGCGCCAGCAGCCCCCGGGGAGGGGACTATGGCTACACCTTC.

In its sample, this clonotype was seen many times. The gene calls are TRBV3-1 and TRBJ2-5; no reliable D call. Trimming cost V 3 bases and J 3 bases, with 11 bases left between them. This CDR3 has 14 amino acids. The germline gives CDR1 LGHDT, CDR2 YNNKEL (reference sequence). Here the CDR3 reads CASSHRLKKETQYF. The CDR3 DNA sequence: TGTGCCAGCAGCCACCGTCTGAAGAAAGAGACCCAGTACTTC.

This clonotype was recorded at least ten times. V gene TRBV29-1 combines with J gene TRBJ2-7; the D gene is possibly TRBD2 (5 bases). Germline CDR1 SQVTM, CDR2 ANQGSEA. The CDR3 contains 15 residues. V was pared by 4 bases and J by 9 bases, with 25 bases between. The DNA of the CDR3 is TGCAGCGTTGCTTACGGACGCAACCCGGGATCCGGGCAGTACTTC. Protein: CSVAYGRNPGSGQYF.

The table lists this clonotype with many counts. The rearrangement joins TRBV27 to TRBJ2-7; 11 bases map to TRBD2. Trimming removed 6 bases from V and 3 bases from J; junction bases left unmatched: 10. The CDR3 is made up of 16 amino acids. Germline CDR1 MNHEY, CDR2 SMNVEV (reference sequence). CDR3 sequence: CASSQRATSGVYEQYF. Written as DNA, the CDR3 is TGTGCCAGCAGCCAAAGGGCGACTAGCGGGGTCTACGAGCAGTACTTC.

This clonotype has ten or more counts. The V gene is TRBV2, the J gene TRBJ2-1; D may be TRBD2 (6 bases). V lost 6 bases to trimming and J lost 11 bases, with 8 bases between them. Germline V gene sequence: CDR1 SNHLY, CDR2 FYNNEI. The CDR3 runs 10 residues. CDR3 amino acids: CASREGKQFF. The CDR3 DNA reads as TGTGCCAGCAGGGAGGGAAAGCAGTTCTTC.

V and J are TRBV7-9 and TRBJ2-5, with 9 bases lining up with TRBD2. Per the germline V gene, CDR1 is SEHNR and CDR2 is FQNEAQ (reference sequence). The CDR3 contains 15 residues. With V trimmed by 3 bases and J by 4 bases, 6 bases remained unmatched. The CDR3 region has the DNA TGTGCCAGCAGCTTGGTTGGCGGGAGGGGAGAGACCCAGTACTTC. Amino acids: CASSLVGGRGETQYF.

This clonotype was seen a few times. The chain employs TRBV19 and TRBJ2-1, with 8 nucleotides matching TRBD2. The junction had 16 bases not matched to a gene; V was cut back by 3 bases and J by 6 bases. The germline CDR1 and CDR2 sequences are LNHDA and SQIVND (reference sequence). The CDR3 length is 18 residues. CDR3 in DNA: TGTGCCAGTAGTATCCCTTTTGTCGGGAGGGCCTTCTCCAATGAGCAGTTCTTC. Translating gives CASSIPFVGRAFSNEQFF.

This clonotype showed up many times. This sequence joins TRBV6-5 and TRBJ2-3, with no clear D. Trimming shortened V by 2 bases and J by 4 bases, and 10 bases separated the two germline ends. There are 14 residues in the CDR3. Germline loops: CDR1 MNHEY, CDR2 SVGAGI. The CDR3 region is CASSYRSTADTQYF. The CDR3 DNA is TGTGCCAGCAGTTACAGGAGTACGGCAGATACGCAGTATTTT.

CDR3 in amino acids: CASSVGQGLEAFF. The DNA for the CDR3 is TGTGCCAGTAGTGTAGGACAGGGACTTGAAGCTTTCTTT. The genes are TRBV19 and TRBJ1-1; TRBD1 agrees at 8 bases. Per the germline V gene, CDR1 is LNHDA and CDR2 is SQIVND (reference sequence). The ends lost 5 bases at V and 7 bases at J; junction bases unmatched: 6. The CDR3 covers 13 residues.

This clonotype appeared a few times. The chain has TRBV7-8 and TRBJ2-7, with D perhaps TRBD1 or TRBD2 (6 bases each). CDR1 is SGHVS, CDR2 FQNEAQ, per germline. The V gene lost 5 bases and the J gene lost 3 bases, with 17 bases spanning the gap. This CDR3 has 15 amino acids. CDR3 bases: TGTGCCAGCAGCCCCCGGTGGGGGGCCAACTACGAGCAGTACTTC. Encoded protein: CASSPRWGANYEQYF.

The table lists this clonotype with many counts. This chain connects TRBV10-3 to TRBJ1-6, with D possibly being TRBD1 (5 bases). The CDR3 runs 13 residues. The germline V gene encodes CDR1 ENHRY and CDR2 SYGVKD. Trimming left V 4 bases short and J 10 bases short, with 11 bases between. Written as DNA, the CDR3 is TGTGCCATCAGTGGTGGTAGGGACTCACCCCTCCACTTT. This encodes CAISGGRDSPLHF.

This clonotype was recorded at least ten times. The rearrangement uses TRBV5-1 and TRBJ2-3; no reliable D call. CDR1 is SGHRS and CDR2 is YFSETQ in the germline V gene. V was clipped by 6 bases and J by 4 bases, with 6 bases between them. The length of the CDR3 is 11 residues. The CDR3 DNA reads TGCGCCAGCACCTCGTCAGATACGCAGTATTTT. It specifies CASTSSDTQYF. Supplemented by reference TRBV5-1 and TRBJ2-3, the full variable domain reads KAGVTQTPRYLIKTRGQQVTLSCSPISGHRSVSWYQQTPGQGLQFLFEYFSETQRNKGNFPGRFSGRQFSNSRSEMNVSTLELGDSALYLCASTSSDTQYFGPGTRLTVL.

This clonotype came up many times. The V and J genes are TRBV20-1 and TRBJ1-6, with TRBD1 matching over 7 bases. J lost 7 bases, V lost 3 bases, and 9 bases had no gene match. Germline V gene sequence: CDR1 DFQATT, CDR2 SNEGSKA (reference sequence). The CDR3 spans 15 residues. The CDR3 reads CSARVGGTDNSPLHF. CDR3 nucleotides: TGCAGTGCTAGGGTCGGAGGGACAGACAATTCACCCCTCCACTTT.